The 5 T cell receptor beta chains below were found in one sample sequenced in a study of human T cells and chemical hapten exposure. In TCRdb, the RACE reads were re-called with MiXCR into one record per CDR3 protein. This sample has around 380,000 distinct CDR3 sequences; 4% to 5.5% occur once, and the top ten carry under 3%. Time point noted: patch test 1, 2 weeks after DPC sensitization. Treatment of the sample: therapeutic diphenylcyclopropenone sensitization with weekly scalp DPC. Specimen: whole blood, collected in connection with sensitization to the hapten diphenylcyclopropenone (DPC). The receptor set was obtained from a woman in her fifties or sixties with alopecia areata. Some clones in this sample may be carry-over from other donors' samples.

The CDR3 here is CASSPLDRGYNSNQPQHF. The CDR3 DNA follows: TGTGCCAGCAGCCCGCTAGACAGGGGCTACAATAGCAATCAGCCCCAGCATTTT. The chain couples TRBV4-2 to TRBJ1-5; 8 bases align to TRBD1. V lost 4 bases to trimming and J lost 0 bases; unmatched junction nucleotides: 11. This CDR3 region has 18 residues. Germline CDR1 LGHNA, CDR2 YNFKEQ.

This clonotype appeared a few times. J is TRBJ2-1 and V is TRBV5-1; 11 nucleotides agree with TRBD2. V shed 9 bases, J shed 0 bases, and the junction held 14 bases outside the gene matches. From germline, CDR1 is SGHRS and CDR2 YFSETQ. The length of the CDR3 is 18 residues. The CDR3 DNA follows: TGCGCCACCCGGGGTGAACTAGCGGGGGCACCCTCCTACAATGAGCAGTTCTTC. It translates to CATRGELAGAPSYNEQFF.

This clonotype appeared many times. The rearrangement joins TRBV6-6 to TRBJ2-7, with a tentative D call TRBD1 (6 bases). V was cut by 0 bases and J by 7 bases, with 13 bases left in between. The germline gives CDR1 MNHNY, CDR2 SVGAGI (reference sequence). This CDR3 has 14 residues. DNA of the CDR3: TGTGCCAGCAGTTACTCACAGGGCAACGGGGAGCAGTACTTC. As protein: CASSYSQGNGEQYF.

The gene calls are TRBV4-1 and TRBJ1-1, with 9 positions matching TRBD1. The CDR3 is made up of 18 amino acids. Germline V gene sequence: CDR1 MGHRA, CDR2 YSYEKL. J was trimmed by 1 base and V by 4 bases; bases with no gene match: 13. CDR3 sequence (DNA): TGCGCCAGCAGCCCTTTGAAAGGACAGGGGTCTTCGAACACTGAAGCTTTCTTT. Protein sequence: CASSPLKGQGSSNTEAFF.

The V call is TRBV7-6, the J call TRBJ2-1; 10 bases are a match to TRBD2. The CDR3 totals 16 residues. CDR1 is SGHVS and CDR2 is FNYEAQ in the germline V gene. The V gene end was trimmed by 5 bases and the J gene end by 8 bases; junction bases not matched to a gene: 12. The CDR3: CASSPFGVAGGHEQFF. The CDR3 DNA reads TGTGCCAGCAGCCCTTTTGGGGTAGCGGGAGGTCATGAGCAGTTCTTC.